The 28 T cell receptor beta chains below all came from one sample that was sequenced in a study of blood T cell repertoires in COVID-19. Sequencing was performed with immunoSEQ multiplex PCR; in TCRdb, only in-frame clones are kept and a portion is missing. The table shows 200,000 or so clones, with 75% to 90% occurring only once. What was sequenced was peripheral blood. The receptor source for this set is a man aged 60 to 69 who had recovered from COVID-19.

The chain joins TRBV27 to TRBJ1-4, with no clear D. This CDR3 is built from 13 residues. The germline gives CDR1 MNHEY, CDR2 SMNVEV (reference sequence). With 6 bases removed from V and 8 bases from J, the gap between germline ends came to 13 bases. This CDR3 is CASSLGGLEKLFF. Here the CDR3 DNA reads TGTGCCAGCAGCTTGGGAGGTTTGGAAAAACTGTTTTTT.

Only one count was recorded for this clone. V and J are TRBV27 and TRBJ1-2, with a possible D match to TRBD1 (5 bases). The CDR3 is made up of 12 amino acids. V was clipped by 5 bases and J by 7 bases, with 11 bases between them. Per germline, CDR1 MNHEY and CDR2 SMNVEV (reference sequence). The CDR3: CASSGGGFGYTF. DNA for the CDR3: TGTGCCAGCAGTGGGGGAGGGTTTGGCTACACCTTC.

The table lists this clone with a count of one. V is TRBV4-1 and J is TRBJ1-3; 8 nucleotides align to TRBD1. Germline V CDR1 and CDR2: MGHRA, YSYEKL. This CDR3 contains 17 residues. V trimming: 1 base; J trimming: 3 bases; junction bases outside the gene matches: 8. The CDR3, as DNA: TGCGCCAGCAGCCAAGGCCCAGGGGGCGCCGGTGGAAACACCATATATTTT. It codes for CASSQGPGGAGGNTIYF.

This sequence joins TRBV2 and TRBJ2-7, with D unclear. Looked up from germline, CDR1 is SNHLY and CDR2 is FYNNEI. This CDR3 spans 11 amino acids. Trimming took 7 bases from V and 4 from J, leaving 8 bases between them. The CDR3, as DNA: TGTGCCAGCACCCGGTCTTACGAGCAGTACTTC. This gives the protein CASTRSYEQYF.

The rearrangement uses TRBV6-5 and TRBJ1-5, with a weak D call TRBD1 (5 bases). The ends were cut back, 0 bases at V and 1 base at J, with 10 bases in the middle. The CDR3 runs to 16 residues. Germline CDR1 is MNHEY and CDR2 is SVGAGI. The CDR3 DNA follows: TGTGCCAGCAGTTACTCGGGGGGTCGGAGCAATCAGCCCCAGCATTTT. This gives the protein CASSYSGGRSNQPQHF.

This chain joins TRBV4-2 and TRBJ2-1; no reliable D call. The CDR3 contains 13 residues. With 4 bases removed from V and 10 bases from J, the gap between germline ends came to 14 bases. Germline loops: CDR1 LGHNA, CDR2 YNFKEQ. DNA of the CDR3: TGTGCCAGCAGCCCGTTCGCAGGCGTCGAGCAGTTCTTC. This encodes CASSPFAGVEQFF.

There are a few counts of this clone. CDR3 bases: TGTGCCAGCAGCCCGCCGGGACAGGGGACCGTCTACACCTTC. Translation: CASSPPGQGTVYTF. The chain employs TRBV5-4 and TRBJ1-2; 10 bases agree with TRBD1. The germline CDR1 and CDR2 sequences are SGHNT and YYREEE (reference sequence). Trimming cost V 4 bases and J 10 bases; bases outside gene matches: 10. This CDR3 comprises 14 residues.

The chain uses TRBV7-8 and TRBJ2-4; 9 nucleotides align to TRBD1. The CDR3 is 14 residues long. Germline CDR1 reads SGHVS; CDR2 reads FQNEAQ. V shed 2 bases and J 7 bases; nucleotides not matched to a gene: 3. This chain's CDR3 is CASSLSTGGNIQYF. CDR3 DNA sequence: TGTGCCAGCAGCTTATCGACAGGGGGGAACATTCAGTACTTC. Supplemented by reference TRBV7-8 and TRBJ2-4, the full variable domain reads GAGVSQSPRYKVAKRGQDVALRCDPISGHVSLFWYQQALGQGPEFLTYFQNEAQLDKSGLPSDRFFAERPEGSVSTLKIQRTQQEDSAVYLCASSLSTGGNIQYFGAGTRLSVL.

This sequence joins TRBV7-9 and TRBJ2-1, with 11 bases matching TRBD2. The V and J ends lost 1 base and 8 bases, in that order; junction bases with no gene match: 4. The CDR3 sequence is 15 residues long. CDR1 is SEHNR, CDR2 FQNEAQ, per germline (reference sequence). This CDR3 is CASSLGTSGRDEQFF. CDR3 nucleotides: TGTGCCAGCAGCTTAGGCACTAGCGGGAGAGATGAGCAGTTCTTC. The full variable domain, with the rest looked up from reference TRBV7-9 and TRBJ2-1, is DTGVSQNPRHKITKRGQNVTFRCDPISEHNRLYWYRQTLGQGPEFLTYFQNEAQLEKSRLLSDRFSAERPKGSFSTLEIQRTEQGDSAMYLCASSLGTSGRDEQFFGPGTRLTVL.

This clone was seen only once. CDR3 sequence: CASSHRGGNTEAFF. The CDR3 nucleotides are TGTGCCAGCAGTCACAGAGGGGGGAACACTGAAGCTTTCTTT. The V and J genes are TRBV6-5 and TRBJ1-1, with TRBD1 as a possible D gene (6 bases). Germline V gives CDR1 MNHEY, CDR2 SVGAGI. V was pared by 5 bases and J by 1 base, with 11 bases between. CDR3 length equals 14 residues.

The chain links TRBV6-2 or TRBV6-3 to TRBJ1-4; D gene ambiguous. This CDR3 spans 14 amino acids. Trimming shortened V by 2 bases and J by 10 bases, and 14 bases separated the two germline ends. Germline V gene data show CDR1 as MNHEY and CDR2 as SVGEGT. The chain's CDR3 is CASSYVADPGKLFF. The CDR3 DNA reads TGTGCCAGCAGTTACGTGGCAGATCCGGGAAAACTGTTTTTT.

The genes are TRBV11-2 and TRBJ2-7; tentative D call: TRBD2 (6 bases). CDR1 SGHAT and CDR2 FQNNGV come from the germline V gene. This CDR3 has 12 residues. V shed 5 bases and J shed 9 bases, with 14 bases lying between them. The CDR3 DNA reads as TGTGCCAGCAGCGACCGAAACGGGGGGCAGTACTTC. Translation: CASSDRNGGQYF.

The chain uses TRBV6-5 and TRBJ1-4, with unresolved D. Trimming stripped 7 bases from V and 7 bases from J, with 19 bases between. The CDR3 runs 15 residues. Germline loops: CDR1 MNHEY, CDR2 SVGAGI. The CDR3 spells CASTPPGSGFEKLFF. DNA for the CDR3: TGTGCCAGCACCCCACCGGGATCGGGTTTTGAAAAACTGTTTTTT.

This clone was picked up one time. V and J are TRBV6-5 and TRBJ1-6; D is possibly TRBD1 (5 bases). Germline V lookup: CDR1 MNHEY, CDR2 SVGAGI. The V end lost 6 bases, the J end lost 2 bases, and 11 bases lay between the germline ends. The CDR3 covers 15 residues. CDR3 sequence: CASSHQGPYNSPLHF. The CDR3, as DNA: TGTGCCAGCAGCCACCAGGGCCCCTATAATTCACCCCTCCACTTT.

The CDR3 spells CASSYSTGRDTIYF. DNA of the CDR3: TGTGCCAGCAGTTACTCAACAGGGCGGGACACCATATATTTT. V gene TRBV6-5 combines with J gene TRBJ1-3, with D possibly matching TRBD1 (6 bases). The V end lost 0 bases, the J end lost 8 bases, and 11 bases lay between the germline ends. The CDR3 is made up of 14 amino acids. CDR1 and CDR2 from the germline V gene are MNHEY and SVGAGI.

V gene TRBV3-1 (or the pseudogene TRBV3-2) combines with J gene TRBJ2-3; TRBD1 matches 12 bases. CDR1 LGHDT and CDR2 YNNKEL come from the germline V gene (reference sequence). CDR3 size: 16 residues. J lost 3 bases, V lost 5 bases, and 6 bases had no gene match. CDR3 DNA: TGTGCCAGCAGCGAGGGGACAGGGGGCAGGACAGATACGCAGTATTTT. Residues: CASSEGTGGRTDTQYF.

V and J are TRBV19 and TRBJ1-1; 7 bases line up with TRBD1. The CDR3 is made up of 15 amino acids. Germline CDR1 and CDR2: LNHDA and SQIVND (reference sequence). J lost 4 bases, V lost 0 bases, and 5 bases had no gene match. The CDR3 sequence: CASSIDLSGGTEAFF. DNA for the CDR3: TGTGCCAGTAGTATAGATCTGTCAGGGGGCACTGAAGCTTTCTTT.

The chain has TRBV10-3 and TRBJ1-4; D gene unclear. The germline gives CDR1 ENHRY, CDR2 SYGVKD. V was shortened by 10 bases and J by 8 bases, with 14 bases between the two germline ends. CDR3 size: 12 residues. The chain's CDR3 is CATSDIVEKLFF. CDR3 nucleotides: TGTGCCACTTCCGACATTGTGGAAAAACTGTTTTTT.

This chain uses TRBV7-8 with TRBJ2-1; 12 bases are shared with TRBD2. CDR1 SGHVS and CDR2 FQNEAQ come from the germline V gene. J lost 6 bases, V lost 4 bases, and 4 bases had no gene match. The CDR3 runs 15 residues. CDR3 DNA: TGTGCCAGCAGCTCGACTAGCGGGAGTAGCAATGAGCAGTTCTTC. It yields the protein CASSSTSGSSNEQFF. Variable domain in full (rest from reference TRBV7-8 and TRBJ2-1): GAGVSQSPRYKVAKRGQDVALRCDPISGHVSLFWYQQALGQGPEFLTYFQNEAQLDKSGLPSDRFFAERPEGSVSTLKIQRTQQEDSAVYLCASSSTSGSSNEQFFGPGTRLTVL.

The V gene is TRBV19, the J gene TRBJ1-5, with 8 positions matching TRBD1. Germline-derived CDR1 and CDR2 are LNHDA and SQIVND (reference sequence). The CDR3 is 19 amino acids. The V and J ends lost 6 bases and 0 bases, in that order; junction bases with no gene match: 16. The CDR3 is CASSGITGTGHYSNQPQHF. CDR3 in DNA: TGTGCCAGTAGCGGTATCACCGGGACAGGACATTATAGCAATCAGCCCCAGCATTTT.

The chain is built from TRBV19 and TRBJ1-4, with 9 nucleotides matching TRBD1. With V trimmed by 10 bases and J by 3 bases, 9 bases remained unmatched. CDR1 LNHDA and CDR2 SQIVND come from the germline V gene (reference sequence). CDR3 length equals 15 residues. In DNA, the CDR3 is TGTGCCACACGAGAACAGGGGGCGGCTAATGAAAAACTGTTTTTT. This gives the protein CATREQGAANEKLFF.

The chain has TRBV15 and TRBJ1-4; D is perhaps TRBD1 (6 bases). CDR1 and CDR2 (germline): LNHNV, YYDKDF (reference sequence). CDR3 length: 17 residues. Trimming took 1 base from V and 8 from J, leaving 20 bases between them. The CDR3 protein is CATSRALLRDKEEKLFF. CDR3 nucleotide sequence: TGTGCCACCAGCAGAGCCCTCCTCCGGGACAAAGAAGAAAAACTGTTTTTT.

The rearrangement joins TRBV19 to TRBJ1-3; D not resolved. Germline CDR1 LNHDA, CDR2 SQIVND (reference sequence). CDR3 size: 15 residues. V lost 6 bases and J 4 bases, leaving 16 bases between the germline ends. CDR3 DNA sequence: TGTGCCAGTAGACGAGGGTACCGTAGCGGAAACACCATATATTTT. Its protein product is CASRRGYRSGNTIYF.

V is TRBV5-1 and J is TRBJ1-1; 7 bases fit TRBD1. Germline CDR1 and CDR2: SGHRS and YFSETQ. Losses at the gene ends were 2 bases for V and 0 bases for J; bases not matched to a gene: 4. The CDR3 has 15 residues. This CDR3 is CASSFSGTVNTEAFF. The CDR3 DNA sequence: TGCGCCAGCAGCTTTTCCGGGACAGTGAACACTGAAGCTTTCTTT.

J is TRBJ2-7 and V is TRBV5-1; D ambiguous. The CDR3 length is 12 residues. Germline V gene sequence: CDR1 SGHRS, CDR2 YFSETQ. Trimming left V 1 base short and J 7 bases short, with 9 bases between. Here the CDR3 reads CASSLNRGEQYF. The CDR3 nucleotides are TGCGCCAGCAGCTTGAACCGAGGAGAGCAGTACTTC.

The V call is TRBV28, the J call TRBJ1-5; D is ambiguous. V was trimmed by 6 bases and J by 6 bases, leaving 9 bases between them. Germline CDR1 and CDR2: MDHEN and SYDVKM. The CDR3 has 12 residues. CDR3 loop: CASRTLVQPQHF. The CDR3 coding sequence is TGTGCCAGCAGAACATTGGTTCAGCCCCAGCATTTT.

The chain recombines TRBV3-1 (or the pseudogene TRBV3-2) with TRBJ2-7, with unresolved D. V was pared by 2 bases and J by 0 bases, with 2 bases between. CDR1 is LGHDT and CDR2 is YNNKEL in the germline V gene (reference sequence). This CDR3 comprises 12 residues. The chain's CDR3 is CASSQLSYEQYF. CDR3 nucleotide sequence: TGTGCCAGCAGCCAACTCTCCTACGAGCAGTACTTC.

This chain uses TRBV6-5 with TRBJ1-5; 8 nucleotides line up with TRBD1. This CDR3 spans 14 amino acids. V dropped 6 bases and J dropped 3; count of bases not matched to a gene: 4. The germline V gene has CDR1 MNHEY and CDR2 SVGAGI. The CDR3 nucleotides are TGTGCCAGCAGCCGGACAGGGTACAATCAGCCCCAGCATTTT. Translated, it gives CASSRTGYNQPQHF.